These 8 T cell receptor beta chains were sequenced from one sample in a study of blood T cell repertoires in COVID-19 (dated by TCRdb to between 2020 and 2021). Library prep was done by the immunoSEQ multiplex PCR assay. In its TCRdb copy, this immuneACCESS table keeps in-frame sequences only and misses some clones. Where compared with another copy, unresolved V genes explain less than half of these, and the others have no known cause. The sample table lists 250,000 to 350,000 clones, approximately 82% of them with a count of one. The ten largest clones capture about 1.2% of the sample. Sequenced sample: peripheral blood. All receptors derive from a woman aged 45-60 years with acute or convalescent COVID-19.

J is TRBJ1-2 and V is TRBV18; 8 bases line up with TRBD1. Trimming cost V 2 bases and J 4 bases; bases outside gene matches: 6. There are 15 residues in the CDR3. Germline CDR1 is KGHSH and CDR2 is LQKENI. CDR3 in DNA: TGTGCCAGCTCACCAGTGACAGGGGAGGTCTATGGCTACACCTTC. Residues: CASSPVTGEVYGYTF. Full variable domain (outside the CDR3, taken from reference TRBV18 and TRBJ1-2): NAGVMQNPRHLVRRRGQEARLRCSPMKGHSHVYWYRQLPEEGLKFMVYLQKENIIDESGMPKERFSAEFPKEGPSILRIQQVVRGDSAAYFCASSPVTGEVYGYTFGSGTRLTVV.

The chain links TRBV7-2 to TRBJ2-2, with 10 bases aligning to TRBD2. Germline V CDR1 and CDR2: SGHTA, FQGNSA. The CDR3 runs 19 residues. V shed 1 base, J shed 2 bases, and the junction held 10 bases outside the gene matches. The CDR3: CASSLVALAGYLNTGELFF. The CDR3 DNA reads TGTGCCAGCAGCTTAGTAGCACTAGCGGGATACTTAAACACCGGGGAGCTGTTTTTT.

This clone was detected once. V usage is TRBV6-1 and J usage is TRBJ2-7; 9 nucleotides line up with TRBD2. J lost 1 base, V lost 3 bases, and 4 bases had no gene match. The germline CDR1 and CDR2 sequences are MNHNS and SASEGT. This CDR3 is built from 15 residues. CDR3 amino acids: CASSETSGGSYEQYF. CDR3 sequence (DNA): TGTGCCAGCAGTGAGACTAGCGGAGGGTCCTACGAGCAGTACTTC.

The chain is built from TRBV10-3 and TRBJ1-3, with 7 bases matching TRBD1. J was trimmed by 4 bases and V by 10 bases; bases with no gene match: 7. The CDR3 is made up of 13 amino acids. Germline assignment: CDR1 ENHRY and CDR2 SYGVKD. CDR3 DNA: TGTGCCACCGCCAGGGGGGCGGGAAACACCATATATTTT. Its protein product is CATARGAGNTIYF.

This chain connects TRBV5-4 to TRBJ2-1; TRBD2 aligns across 15 bases. Per germline, CDR1 SGHNT and CDR2 YYREEE (reference sequence). This CDR3 contains 16 residues. Trimming removed 0 bases from V and 8 bases from J; junction bases left unmatched: 3. CDR3 in DNA: TGTGCCAGCAGCTTGGGGACTAGCGGGAGGGCGGATGAGCAGTTCTTC. It specifies CASSLGTSGRADEQFF.

The chain carries TRBV4-1 and TRBJ1-2; 8 bases align to TRBD1. Germline V lookup: CDR1 MGHRA, CDR2 YSYEKL. The junction had 7 bases not matched to a gene; V was cut back by 0 bases and J by 4 bases. The CDR3 spans 16 residues. Here the CDR3 DNA reads TGCGCCAGCAGCCAAGATCCGGCAGGGGGCAGCTATGGCTACACCTTC. Translation gives CASSQDPAGGSYGYTF.

This clone was found once. The chain has TRBV11-3 and TRBJ2-7; tentatively, D is TRBD2 (5 bases). This CDR3 region has 14 residues. Germline V CDR1 and CDR2: SGHNT, YENEEA. Trimming pared 8 bases from V and 2 bases from J, leaving 16 bases between. The CDR3 region has the DNA TGTGCCAGCTCCCTTCGGGGATCAACCTACGAGCAGTACTTC. Translating gives CASSLRGSTYEQYF.

The chain combines TRBV5-5 with TRBJ1-2; D perhaps matches TRBD1 (5 bases). CDR1 is SGHKS and CDR2 is YYEKEE in the germline V gene (reference sequence). The CDR3 is 13 amino acids. Deletions cut 0 bases from V and 4 bases from J, with 7 bases between. The CDR3 DNA reads as TGTGCCAGCAGCTTGGCCGGGGGCTATGGCTACACCTTC. This encodes CASSLAGGYGYTF.